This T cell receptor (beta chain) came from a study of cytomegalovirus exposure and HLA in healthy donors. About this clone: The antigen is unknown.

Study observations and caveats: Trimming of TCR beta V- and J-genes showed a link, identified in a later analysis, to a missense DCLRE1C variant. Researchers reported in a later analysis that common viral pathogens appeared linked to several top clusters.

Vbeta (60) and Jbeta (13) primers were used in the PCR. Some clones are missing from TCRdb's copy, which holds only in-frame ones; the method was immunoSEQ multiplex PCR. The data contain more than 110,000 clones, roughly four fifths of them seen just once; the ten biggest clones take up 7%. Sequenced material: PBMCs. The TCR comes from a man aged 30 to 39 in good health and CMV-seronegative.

The CDR3 region is CASDYGGGIITDTQYF. The CDR3, as DNA: TGTGCCAGCGACTATGGTGGGGGCATAATTACAGATACGCAGTATTTT. The chain employs TRBV2 and TRBJ2-3, with D tentatively TRBD1 (6 bases). Germline CDR1 SNHLY, CDR2 FYNNEI. The CDR3 is 16 residues long. V dropped 8 bases and J dropped 3 bases, with 21 bases sitting between them.